These 12 T cell receptor beta chains were sequenced from one sample in a study of vaccination and CD4 T cells after COVID-19. Noted treatment: roughly 11-day PBMC culture with coronavirus spike peptide pools or control peptides (ViraFEST assay). From the unexposed donor, CD4+ T cells were collected ahead of the COVID-19 pandemic (2011-2018). CD4+ T cells that had been cultured provided DNA sequenced with the Oncomine TCR Beta short-read assay. Cultured CD4+ T cells were the source of extracted genomic DNA. MiXCR was run by TCRdb on the PCR reads, yielding one entry per CDR3 protein. The data hold fewer than 9,500 distinct CDR3 sequences, with 35% observed a single time. Their target antigens are unknown. Sequenced: CD4+ T cells from blood, cultured in vitro. The receptors shown here come from a human donor in good health.

The chain combines TRBV6-1 with TRBJ2-7; TRBD1 is a possible D gene (5 bases). V lost 6 bases to trimming and J lost 2 bases, with 11 bases between them. Germline loops: CDR1 MNHNS, CDR2 SASEGT. This CDR3 contains 13 residues. DNA for the CDR3: TGTGCCAGCAGGACGCGACAGCCCTACGAGCAGTACTTC. Translating it yields CASRTRQPYEQYF.

The rearrangement links TRBV6-1 to TRBJ2-1; 8 bases line up with TRBD1. The V gene end was trimmed by 4 bases and the J gene end by 7 bases; junction bases not matched to a gene: 3. The germline gives CDR1 MNHNS, CDR2 SASEGT. This CDR3 region has 13 residues. In DNA form, the CDR3 reads TGTGCCAGCAGTGTCCGACAGGGGAATGAGCAGTTCTTC. Translated, it gives CASSVRQGNEQFF.

This clonotype was seen more than once but under ten times. The CDR3 sequence is CSAQRRERGGELFF. Written as DNA, the CDR3 is TGCAGTGCCCAGAGGAGGGAGCGGGGCGGGGAGCTGTTTTTT. The chain is built from TRBV20-1 and TRBJ2-2, with 7 bases lining up with TRBD2. J was trimmed by 7 bases and V by 6 bases; bases with no gene match: 11. The CDR3 is made up of 14 amino acids. Germline V gene lookup returns CDR1 DFQATT and CDR2 SNEGSKA (reference sequence).

This clonotype showed up just a few times. The chain recombines TRBV21-1 with TRBJ1-6; the tabulated D call, TRBD1, remains unverified against the DNA. TRBV21-1 is given as a pseudogene. CDR3 length equals 14 residues. CDR3 residues: CASLSSSQRPPLHF. CDR3 sequence (DNA): TGTGCCAGCCTCTCCTCGTCCCAGCGGCCACCCCTCCACTTT.

The V gene is TRBV7-3, the J gene TRBJ2-7, with D possibly called TRBD1 or TRBD2 (5 bases each). Germline loops: CDR1 SGHTA, CDR2 FQGTGA. V lost 2 bases to trimming and J lost 3 bases, with 17 bases between them. The CDR3 is made up of 16 amino acids. The CDR3 region is CASSLSPRGAGYEQYF. CDR3 nucleotides: TGTGCCAGCAGCTTATCTCCGCGAGGGGCTGGCTACGAGCAGTACTTC. Looking up the rest from reference TRBV7-3 and TRBJ2-7 gives the full variable domain: GAGVSQTPSNKVTEKGKYVELRCDPISGHTALYWYRQSLGQGPEFLIYFQGTGAADDSGLPNDRFFAVRPEGSVSTLKIQRTERGDSAVYLCASSLSPRGAGYEQYFGPGTRLTVT.

The J gene is TRBJ2-7, the V gene TRBV20-1; 13 bases are a match to TRBD2. The V segment lost 3 bases and the J segment 0 bases; nucleotides outside the gene matches: 5. The CDR3 is 16 residues long. The germline CDR1 and CDR2 sequences are DFQATT and SNEGSKA (reference sequence). Written as DNA, the CDR3 is TGCAGTGCTAGCCCGGGACTAGCGGGAAGCTCCTACGAGCAGTACTTC. This gives the protein CSASPGLAGSSYEQYF.

This clonotype was counted a few times. The chain recombines TRBV20-1 with TRBJ1-5; 10 bases match TRBD1. Losses at the gene ends were 2 bases for V and 4 bases for J; bases not matched to a gene: 11. Per the germline V gene, CDR1 is DFQATT and CDR2 is SNEGSKA (reference sequence). The CDR3 has 17 residues. The CDR3 DNA follows: TGCAGTGCTAGACGGGGGACCGGGACAGGGGAAAATCAGCCCCAGCATTTT. Translating gives CSARRGTGTGENQPQHF.

This clonotype was seen a handful of times. The chain's CDR3 is CASRQGNEQYF. The CDR3 nucleotides read TGTGCCAGCAGACAGGGGAACGAGCAGTACTTC. The chain uses TRBV6-2 or TRBV6-3 and TRBJ2-7, with 7 bases matching TRBD1. V gave up 6 bases and J gave up 5 bases; unmatched junction bases: 1. Germline V gene sequence: CDR1 MNHEY, CDR2 SVGEGT. This CDR3 is 11 amino acids long.

V gene TRBV14 combines with J gene TRBJ1-6; D might be TRBD1 (5 bases). The CDR3 covers 14 residues. Per the germline V gene, CDR1 is SGHDN and CDR2 is FVKESK. The V end lost 3 bases, the J end lost 7 bases, and 10 bases lay between the germline ends. CDR3 nucleotide sequence: TGTGCCAGCAGCCAGGGCGGGGACAATTCACCCCTCCACTTT. This translates into CASSQGGDNSPLHF. The variable domain in full, completed from reference TRBV14 and TRBJ1-6, reads EAGVTQFPSHSVIEKGQTVTLRCDPISGHDNLYWYRRVMGKEIKFLLHFVKESKQDESGMPNNRFLAERTGGTYSTLKVQPAELEDSGVYFCASSQGGDNSPLHFGNGTRLTVT.

This clonotype qualifies as medium-sized. The chain has TRBV6-2 or TRBV6-3 and TRBJ1-2, with TRBD1 as a possible D gene (5 bases). The CDR3 runs 13 residues. The germline V gene has CDR1 MNHEY and CDR2 SVGEGT. V gave up 6 bases and J gave up 3 bases, with 11 bases separating them. The CDR3 loop reads CASSQGPYYGYTF. CDR3 DNA sequence: TGTGCCAGCAGCCAGGGACCTTACTATGGCTACACCTTC.

This clonotype has a handful of counts. The V call is TRBV12-3 or TRBV12-4, the J call TRBJ2-7, with 9 bases matching TRBD2. J was trimmed by 0 bases and V by 3 bases; bases with no gene match: 12. The CDR3 covers 18 residues. The DNA of the CDR3 is TGTGCCAGCAGTTTGGGAGATAGACTAGCGGTGAGCTCCTACGAGCAGTACTTC. Translating it yields CASSLGDRLAVSSYEQYF.

This clonotype was observed a few times. The gene calls are TRBV24-1 and TRBJ2-1, with D perhaps TRBD1 (6 bases). Trimming removed 4 bases from V and 8 bases from J, with 20 bases in between. Germline assignment: CDR1 KGHDR and CDR2 SFDVKD. The CDR3 has 16 residues. DNA for the CDR3: TGTGCCACCAGTGACCCCCCCGGAGTCGAGGGGGATGAGCAGTTCTTC. It codes for CATSDPPGVEGDEQFF.